Sequencing of this T cell receptor beta chain was carried out in a study of shared clonotypes between healthy human individuals. Some clones are missing from TCRdb's copy, which holds only in-frame ones; the method was immunoSEQ multiplex PCR. This sample carries 2 million to 2.5 million clones, approximately 93% of them seen once, and the ten largest clones take 0.39%. The germline gives CDR1 SGHRS, CDR2 YFSETQ. The CDR3 loop spans 15 amino acids. V shed 4 bases, J shed 5 bases, and the junction held 6 bases outside the gene matches. This clone has just one count. Antigen: not known. Study-wide points: Only a few donors were included, so the genetic and exposure-history diversity represented was limited.

Sequenced material: naive CD4+ T cells from PBMCs. Subset meaning: CD45RA+ positively selected. This clonotype was sampled from a man aged 18 to 29 in good health. Some clones in this sample may be carry-over from other donors' samples. This chain uses TRBV5-1 with TRBJ2-2, with 9 positions matching TRBD1. The CDR3 here is CASSVPGQGTGELFF. In nucleotides, the CDR3 is TGCGCCAGCAGCGTCCCGGGACAGGGAACCGGGGAGCTGTTTTTT. Full variable domain (remainder filled in from reference TRBV5-1 and TRBJ2-2): KAGVTQTPRYLIKTRGQQVTLSCSPISGHRSVSWYQQTPGQGLQFLFEYFSETQRNKGNFPGRFSGRQFSNSRSEMNVSTLELGDSALYLCASSVPGQGTGELFFGEGSRLTVL.